Presented here are 14 T cell receptor beta chains from one specimen sequenced in a study of T-cell memory formation after mild COVID-19. TCRdb used MiXCR to reprocess the 5' RACE reads, holding one entry per CDR3 protein. The data hold around 250,000 distinct CDR3 sequences, with roughly 16% observed a single time. The specimen sequenced was PBMCs or a T cell subset sorted from them (not recorded which). The receptors shown here come from a man younger than 35 who had mild COVID-19 (a few samples of this study predate the infection). Cell type and time point are not known.

Relative to its sample, this clonotype is medium-sized. The chain has TRBV7-8 and TRBJ1-4; D is uncertain. Germline V lookup: CDR1 SGHVS, CDR2 FQNEAQ. The CDR3 spans 11 residues. The V gene lost 3 bases and the J gene lost 8 bases, with 4 bases spanning the gap. The CDR3 bases are TGTGCCAGCAGCTTTGGGGAAAAACTGTTTTTT. Translated, it gives CASSFGEKLFF.

This sequence joins TRBV7-6 and TRBJ2-2, with D perhaps matching TRBD2 (5 bases). The V and J ends lost 8 bases and 4 bases respectively, with 14 bases between them. The CDR3 has 14 residues. Germline assignment: CDR1 SGHVS and CDR2 FNYEAQ. Here the CDR3 reads CASPKWGATGELFF. CDR3 in DNA: TGTGCCAGCCCGAAGTGGGGAGCCACCGGGGAGCTGTTTTTT.

This clonotype was picked up many times. The chain employs TRBV7-3 and TRBJ2-3; 11 bases match TRBD2. V shed 8 bases, J shed 0 bases, and the junction held 4 bases outside the gene matches. The CDR3 runs to 15 residues. Germline CDR1 reads SGHTA; CDR2 reads FQGTGA. The CDR3 region has the DNA TGTGCCAGCTCCCGACTAGCGGGGAGCACAGATACGCAGTATTTT. It is translated as CASSRLAGSTDTQYF.

The chain couples TRBV11-2 to TRBJ1-5; D uncertain. The length of the CDR3 is 14 residues. CDR1 and CDR2 from the germline V gene are SGHAT and FQNNGV. V lost 3 bases and J lost 4, with 10 bases in between. This CDR3 is CASSFPPINQPQHF. CDR3 nucleotides: TGTGCCAGCAGCTTCCCTCCCATAAATCAGCCCCAGCATTTT. Using reference TRBV11-2 and TRBJ1-5 for the parts outside the CDR3, the full variable domain is EAGVAQSPRYKIIEKRQSVAFWCNPISGHATLYWYQQILGQGPKLLIQFQNNGVVDDSQLPKDRFSAERLKGVDSTLKIQPAKLEDSAVYLCASSFPPINQPQHFGDGTRLSIL.

V usage is TRBV11-2 and J usage is TRBJ2-2; D is unresolved. This CDR3 spans 17 amino acids. V gave up 1 base and J gave up 0 bases, with 12 bases separating them. The germline gives CDR1 SGHAT, CDR2 FQNNGV. DNA for the CDR3: TGTGCCAGCAGCTTAGGCATTCCCAGGCCGAACACCGGGGAGCTGTTTTTT. Translated, it gives CASSLGIPRPNTGELFF.

This clonotype has just a few counts. This rearrangement joins TRBV20-1 to TRBJ1-4; D gene unclear. Germline CDR1 and CDR2: DFQATT and SNEGSKA (reference sequence). V gave up 6 bases and J gave up 7 bases, with 12 bases separating them. The CDR3 extends over 12 amino acids. The CDR3 loop is CSARTLGEKLFF. CDR3 DNA sequence: TGCAGTGCGCGGACGTTGGGTGAAAAACTGTTTTTT.

The chain joins TRBV18 to TRBJ1-2; the D gene is possibly TRBD1 (5 bases). Trimming stripped 4 bases from V and 8 bases from J, with 17 bases between. Germline V lookup: CDR1 KGHSH, CDR2 LQKENI. The CDR3 is 14 amino acids. The CDR3, as DNA: TGTGCCAGCTCACAAGCGGGACTCGGGACGGGCTACACCTTC. Encoded protein: CASSQAGLGTGYTF.

This clonotype was seen repeatedly, ten times or more. This rearrangement joins TRBV28 to TRBJ2-7; 7 nucleotides match TRBD1. CDR3 length: 13 residues. The V and J ends lost 10 bases and 7 bases, in that order; junction bases with no gene match: 13. The germline V gene encodes CDR1 MDHEN and CDR2 SYDVKM. CDR3 region: CATSLRGLWEQYV. The CDR3, as DNA: TGTGCCACCTCACTTAGGGGGCTCTGGGAGCAGTACGTC.

This clonotype was recorded a few times. The genes are TRBV5-4 and TRBJ2-5; D is unresolved. In germline, CDR1 is SGHNT, CDR2 YYREEE (reference sequence). The germline V and J ends were trimmed by 4 bases and 1 base, with 14 bases remaining between them. The CDR3 runs to 15 residues. CDR3 in amino acids: CASSQLTTPQETQYF. CDR3 in DNA: TGTGCCAGCAGCCAGCTTACTACTCCCCAAGAGACCCAGTACTTC. Variable domain in full (rest from reference TRBV5-4 and TRBJ2-5): ETGVTQSPTHLIKTRGQQVTLRCSSQSGHNTVSWYQQALGQGPQFIFQYYREEENGRGNFPPRFSGLQFPNYSSELNVNALELDDSALYLCASSQLTTPQETQYFGPGTRLLVL.

This clonotype was counted only a few times. The chain has TRBV15 and TRBJ2-7; 8 bases match TRBD1. Trimming at V came to 4 bases and at J to 2 bases, leaving 7 bases not matched to a gene. The CDR3 length is 15 residues. Looked up from germline, CDR1 is LNHNV and CDR2 is YYDKDF (reference sequence). CDR3 in amino acids: CATSTYRTGTYEQYF. The CDR3 coding sequence is TGTGCCACCAGCACATACCGGACAGGGACCTACGAGCAGTACTTC.

The chain uses TRBV12-3 or TRBV12-4 and TRBJ2-1; D not resolved. Trimming stripped 2 bases from V and 4 bases from J, with 9 bases between. The CDR3 totals 14 residues. CDR3 loop: CASSLWQGYNEQFF. The CDR3 nucleotides are TGTGCCAGCAGTTTATGGCAAGGATACAATGAGCAGTTCTTC.

This clonotype was picked up a small number of times. The chain links TRBV11-2 to TRBJ2-3; possibly TRBD2 for D (6 bases). CDR1 and CDR2 from the germline V gene are SGHAT and FQNNGV. The CDR3 covers 15 residues. V gave up 4 bases and J gave up 3 bases, with 14 bases separating them. In DNA, the CDR3 is TGTGCCAGCAGCTATCTAGCGATGGCGACAGATACGCAGTATTTT. Its translation is CASSYLAMATDTQYF.

The J gene is TRBJ2-3, the V gene TRBV15, with a possible D match to TRBD2 (6 bases). Trimming cost V 3 bases and J 2 bases, with 12 bases left between them. The CDR3 sequence is 15 residues long. Germline V gene lookup returns CDR1 LNHNV and CDR2 YYDKDF (reference sequence). CDR3 coding DNA: TGTGCCACCAGCAGCTTAGCGGTATCCACAGATACGCAGTATTTT. Protein product: CATSSLAVSTDTQYF. The full variable domain, with the rest looked up from reference TRBV15 and TRBJ2-3, is DAMVIQNPRYQVTQFGKPVTLSCSQTLNHNVMYWYQQKSSQAPKLLFHYYDKDFNNEADTPDNFQSRRPNTSFCFLDIRSPGLGDTAMYLCATSSLAVSTDTQYFGPGTRLTVL.

CDR3 bases: TGCAGTGCTAGTCAGGATTCGAACACTGAAGCTTTCTTT. Translated, it gives CSASQDSNTEAFF. The J gene is TRBJ1-1, the V gene TRBV20-1, with D hard to call. This CDR3 is 13 amino acids long. Germline CDR1 reads DFQATT; CDR2 reads SNEGSKA (reference sequence). Trimming took off 3 bases at V and 1 base at J, with 9 bases between the two ends.